The present TCR beta chain was sequenced within a study of blood T cell repertoires in COVID-19. Across the study: Some COVID-19 samples were acute and others convalescent; all came from the United States, Italy and Spain. The analysed material was cDNA or gDNA that came from T cells, B-cell-depleted T cells, or PBMCs.

In the source study's methods: Amplification of reference gene primers was used by the study to estimate nucleated cell counts. Generated by immunoSEQ multiplex PCR, the TCRdb table keeps only in-frame clones and is missing some. V and J calls and clone size are those listed in that table; D and trimming were worked out from the DNA. Of 15,000 or so clones listed, roughly four fifths are singletons. CDR1 is SQVTM, CDR2 ANQGSEA, per germline. The CDR3 sequence is 14 residues long. J lost 4 bases, V lost 3 bases, and 5 bases had no gene match. In this sample, this clone turned up once. This TCR was recovered from a man older than 75 with active COVID-19. The chain recombines TRBV29-1 with TRBJ1-2; 10 bases are a match to TRBD1. The sample was peripheral blood. The CDR3 DNA sequence: TGCAGCGTTGACCAGGGGGACAGGGGCTATGGCTACACCTTC. Protein: CSVDQGDRGYGYTF.